A single sample is the source of the 10 T cell receptor beta chains below, sequenced in a study of cytomegalovirus exposure and HLA in healthy donors. Amplification used 60 Vbeta primers and 13 Jbeta primers. Generated by immunoSEQ multiplex PCR, the TCRdb table keeps only in-frame clones and is missing some. The sample has 100,000 or so clones; roughly three fifths are singletons. Material for sequencing was PBMCs. The receptors come from a woman aged 25-40 years in good health and CMV-seronegative.

This chain uses TRBV19 with TRBJ2-1; 8 bases are shared with TRBD2. CDR3 length: 16 residues. Looked up from germline, CDR1 is LNHDA and CDR2 is SQIVND (reference sequence). Trimming removed 1 base from V and 7 bases from J; junction bases left unmatched: 9. The CDR3 nucleotides are TGTGCCAGTAGTATAGGCGGGGGGCTCGGCCTAAATGAGCAGTTCTTC. It is translated as CASSIGGGLGLNEQFF.

V gene TRBV29-1 combines with J gene TRBJ2-1, with D perhaps TRBD2 (6 bases). Germline assignment: CDR1 SQVTM and CDR2 ANQGSEA. Deletions cut 4 bases from V and 6 bases from J, with 13 bases between. The CDR3 is made up of 13 amino acids. As DNA, the CDR3 is TGCAGCGTTGTGGGGGGAAAACTCAATGAGCAGTTCTTC. Translating it yields CSVVGGKLNEQFF.

The rearrangement links TRBV18 to TRBJ1-2; D may be TRBD1 (6 bases). Per germline, CDR1 KGHSH and CDR2 LQKENI. The V gene lost 3 bases and the J gene lost 2 bases, with 19 bases spanning the gap. The CDR3 loop spans 17 amino acids. CDR3 DNA: TGTGCCAGCTCACCCTGGACAGCGAGCTGGGGAAACTATGGCTACACCTTC. Translated: CASSPWTASWGNYGYTF.

V is TRBV7-9 and J is TRBJ2-5; 7 nucleotides line up with TRBD1. The CDR3 covers 15 residues. In germline, CDR1 is SEHNR, CDR2 FQNEAQ (reference sequence). V lost 4 bases, J lost 5 bases, and 10 bases stayed unmatched. The CDR3 nucleotides are TGTGCCAGCAGCTCTCGACAGGGAGTAGGGGAGACCCAGTACTTC. Protein: CASSSRQGVGETQYF.

This clone showed up just once. The V call is TRBV5-1, the J call TRBJ2-2; 7 nucleotides match TRBD1. V was clipped by 2 bases and J by 1 base; unmatched bases: 8. The CDR3 is 17 amino acids. Per germline, CDR1 SGHRS and CDR2 YFSETQ. The CDR3: CASSFPRQGGNTGELFF. The CDR3 DNA follows: TGCGCCAGCAGCTTTCCTAGACAGGGCGGGAACACCGGGGAGCTGTTTTTT.

The chain recombines TRBV18 with TRBJ2-1, with a tentative D call TRBD2 (6 bases). There are 15 residues in the CDR3. Trimming removed 5 bases at V and 0 bases at J, with 11 bases between. Germline CDR1 is KGHSH and CDR2 is LQKENI. CDR3 sequence reads: CASSVAVSSYNEQFF. The CDR3 DNA sequence: TGTGCCAGCTCAGTAGCGGTGAGCTCCTACAATGAGCAGTTCTTC.

The chain carries TRBV5-1 and TRBJ2-5; the D is unclear. The V and J ends lost 1 base and 1 base respectively, with 5 bases between them. This CDR3 is 13 amino acids long. The germline gives CDR1 SGHRS, CDR2 YFSETQ. The CDR3 protein is CASSLNIQETQYF. The CDR3, as DNA: TGCGCCAGCAGCTTGAACATCCAAGAGACCCAGTACTTC.

For this clone: The sample holds other DNA sequences that translate to the same CDR3. V and J are TRBV4-1 and TRBJ2-3; D uncertain. Germline CDR1 MGHRA, CDR2 YSYEKL. V shed 0 bases and J shed 5 bases, with 9 bases lying between them. This CDR3 has 14 amino acids. The CDR3 DNA follows: TGCGCCAGCAGCCAAGACCGGCCAGGAGATACGCAGTATTTT. Protein product: CASSQDRPGDTQYF.

The chain couples TRBV29-1 to TRBJ2-3; 12 nucleotides agree with TRBD2. Germline V gives CDR1 SQVTM, CDR2 ANQGSEA. J gave up 0 bases and V 3 bases, and 4 bases lay outside the gene matches. CDR3 size: 16 residues. This chain's CDR3 is CSVDGGTSGSTDTQYF. In DNA form, the CDR3 reads TGCAGCGTTGATGGTGGGACTAGCGGGAGCACAGATACGCAGTATTTT.

CDR3 protein: CASSHLTGGTYEQYF. Here the CDR3 DNA reads TGTGCCAGCAGCCACCTGACAGGGGGAACCTACGAGCAGTACTTC. J is TRBJ2-7 and V is TRBV11-1, with 9 bases that match TRBD1. The length of the CDR3 is 15 residues. J was trimmed by 2 bases and V by 5 bases; bases with no gene match: 7. Germline V gives CDR1 SGHAT, CDR2 FQDESV (reference sequence).